This record concerns one T cell receptor beta chain sequence. Its matching antigen is unknown. An end of the junction differs from the germline gene, which may be a read error. Carried by the TCR beta cDNA libraries were unique molecular identifiers. TCRdb called the PCR reads again in MiXCR, with one record for every CDR3 protein. The table records approximately 730,000 distinct CDR3 sequences, around 46% of them present only once. CDR1 and CDR2 (germline): SSHAT, FNYEAQ (reference sequence). The CDR3 runs to 13 residues. The sample is drawn from a study of post-analysis software for immune sequencing data. General observations from the study: The study found TRBV5-6, TRBV5-1 and TRBV20-1 among a handful of TRBV segments more frequent in patients than controls.

Sample: blood. This chain links TRBV7-7 with TRBJ2-7; D might be TRBD2 (6 bases). This clonotype was obtained from a girl between 10 and 17 years old with multiple sclerosis. The CDR3: CASSLVAGYEQYF. As DNA, the CDR3 is TGTGCTAGCAGCTTGGTGGCGGGGTACGAGCAGTACTTC.